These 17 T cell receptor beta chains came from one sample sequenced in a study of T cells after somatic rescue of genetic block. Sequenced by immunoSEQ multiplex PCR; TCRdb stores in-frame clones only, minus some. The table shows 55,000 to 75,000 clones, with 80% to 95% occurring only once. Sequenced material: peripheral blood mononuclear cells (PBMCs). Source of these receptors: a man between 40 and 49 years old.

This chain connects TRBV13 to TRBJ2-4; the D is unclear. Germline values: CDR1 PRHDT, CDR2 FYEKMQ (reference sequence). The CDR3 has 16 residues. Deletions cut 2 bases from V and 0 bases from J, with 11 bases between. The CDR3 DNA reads TGTGCCAGCAGCTTATCCTTACCACTAGCCAAAAACATTCAGTACTTC. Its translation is CASSLSLPLAKNIQYF.

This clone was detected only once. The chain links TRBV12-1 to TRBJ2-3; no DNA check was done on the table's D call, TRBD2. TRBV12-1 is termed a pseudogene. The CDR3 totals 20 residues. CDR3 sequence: CASSFALFPRLGRSTDTQYF. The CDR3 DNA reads TGTGCCAGCAGCTTTGCTCTCTTTCCTAGGCTTGGCAGAAGCACAGATACGCAGTATTTT.

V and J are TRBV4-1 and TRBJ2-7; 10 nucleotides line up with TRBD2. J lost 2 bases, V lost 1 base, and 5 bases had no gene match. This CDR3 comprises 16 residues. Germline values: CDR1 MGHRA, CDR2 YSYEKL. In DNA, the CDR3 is TGCGCCAGCAGCCAAGGTGGACTAGCGGATACCTACGAGCAGTACTTC. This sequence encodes CASSQGGLADTYEQYF.

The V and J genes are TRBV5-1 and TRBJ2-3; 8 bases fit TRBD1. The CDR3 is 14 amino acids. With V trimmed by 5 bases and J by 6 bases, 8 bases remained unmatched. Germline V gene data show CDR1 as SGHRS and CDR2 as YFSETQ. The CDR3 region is CASRYGQGGDTQYF. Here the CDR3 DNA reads TGCGCCAGCAGGTATGGACAGGGAGGCGATACGCAGTATTTT.

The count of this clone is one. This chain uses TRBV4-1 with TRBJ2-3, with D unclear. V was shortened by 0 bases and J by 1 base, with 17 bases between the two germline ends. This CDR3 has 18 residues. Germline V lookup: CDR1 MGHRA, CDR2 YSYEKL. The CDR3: CASSQDTLRRRGTDTQYF. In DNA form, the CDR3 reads TGCGCCAGCAGCCAAGACACGCTTAGGCGTAGGGGCACAGATACGCAGTATTTT.

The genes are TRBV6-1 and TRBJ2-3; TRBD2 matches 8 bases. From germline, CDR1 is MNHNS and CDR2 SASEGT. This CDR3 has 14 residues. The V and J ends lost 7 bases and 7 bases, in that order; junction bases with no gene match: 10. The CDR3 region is CASNPGTSENTQYF. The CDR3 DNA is TGTGCCAGCAACCCAGGGACTAGTGAGAATACGCAGTATTTT.

The CDR3 spells CASSLGPGHSYEQYF. The CDR3, as DNA: TGTGCCAGCAGCTTGGGCCCGGGGCACTCCTACGAGCAGTACTTC. The gene calls are TRBV5-4 and TRBJ2-7; D is tentatively TRBD1 or TRBD2 (5 bases each). Germline V lookup: CDR1 SGHNT, CDR2 YYREEE (reference sequence). Trimming stripped 0 bases from V and 0 bases from J, with 10 bases between. The CDR3 length is 15 residues.

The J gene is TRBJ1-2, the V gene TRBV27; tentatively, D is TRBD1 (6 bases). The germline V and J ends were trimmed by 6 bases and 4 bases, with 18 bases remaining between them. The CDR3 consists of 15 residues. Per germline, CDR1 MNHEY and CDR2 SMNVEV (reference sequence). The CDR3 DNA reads TGTGCCAGCAGGACTTCGGGACAAATGGGCTATGGCTACACCTTC. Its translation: CASRTSGQMGYGYTF.

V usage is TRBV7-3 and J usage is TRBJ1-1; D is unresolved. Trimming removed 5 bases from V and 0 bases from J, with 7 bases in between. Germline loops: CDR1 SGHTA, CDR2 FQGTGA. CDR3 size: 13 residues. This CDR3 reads CASSVTVNTEAFF. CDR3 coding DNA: TGTGCCAGCAGCGTGACGGTGAACACTGAAGCTTTCTTT.

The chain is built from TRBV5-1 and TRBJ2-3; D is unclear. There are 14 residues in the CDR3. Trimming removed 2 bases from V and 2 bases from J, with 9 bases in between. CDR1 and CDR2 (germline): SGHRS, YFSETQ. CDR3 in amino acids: CASSFMSDTDTQYF. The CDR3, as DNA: TGCGCCAGCAGCTTTATGTCAGACACAGATACGCAGTATTTT. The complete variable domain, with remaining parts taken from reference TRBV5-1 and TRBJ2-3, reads KAGVTQTPRYLIKTRGQQVTLSCSPISGHRSVSWYQQTPGQGLQFLFEYFSETQRNKGNFPGRFSGRQFSNSRSEMNVSTLELGDSALYLCASSFMSDTDTQYFGPGTRLTVL.

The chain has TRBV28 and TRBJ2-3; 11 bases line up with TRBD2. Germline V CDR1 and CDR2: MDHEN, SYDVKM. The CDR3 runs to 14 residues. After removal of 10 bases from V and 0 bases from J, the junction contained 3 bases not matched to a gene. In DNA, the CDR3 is TGTGCCACCGGGACTAGCGGCAGCACAGATACGCAGTATTTT. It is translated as CATGTSGSTDTQYF.

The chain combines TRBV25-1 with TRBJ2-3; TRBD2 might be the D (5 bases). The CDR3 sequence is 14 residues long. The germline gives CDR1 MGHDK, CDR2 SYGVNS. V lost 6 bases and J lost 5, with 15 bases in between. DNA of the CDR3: TGTGCCAGCAGCGCGACTACAAAGTTAGATACGCAGTATTTT. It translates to CASSATTKLDTQYF.

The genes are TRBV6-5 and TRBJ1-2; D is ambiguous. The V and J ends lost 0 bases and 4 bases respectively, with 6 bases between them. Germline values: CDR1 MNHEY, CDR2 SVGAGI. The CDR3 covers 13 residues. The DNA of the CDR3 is TGTGCCAGCAGTTACTCGAGTGTCTATGGCTACACCTTC. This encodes CASSYSSVYGYTF.

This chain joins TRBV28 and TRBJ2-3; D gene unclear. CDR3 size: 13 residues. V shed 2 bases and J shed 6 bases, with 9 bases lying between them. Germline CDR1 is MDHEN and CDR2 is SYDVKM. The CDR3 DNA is TGTGCCAGCAGTTTAGGCGGCCTTGATACGCAGTATTTT. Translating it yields CASSLGGLDTQYF.

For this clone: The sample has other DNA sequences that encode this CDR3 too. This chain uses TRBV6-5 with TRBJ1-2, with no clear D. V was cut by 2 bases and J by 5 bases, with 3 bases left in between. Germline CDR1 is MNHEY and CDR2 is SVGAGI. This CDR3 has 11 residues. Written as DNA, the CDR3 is TGTGCCAGCAGTTACGGGTATGGCTACACCTTC. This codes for CASSYGYGYTF.

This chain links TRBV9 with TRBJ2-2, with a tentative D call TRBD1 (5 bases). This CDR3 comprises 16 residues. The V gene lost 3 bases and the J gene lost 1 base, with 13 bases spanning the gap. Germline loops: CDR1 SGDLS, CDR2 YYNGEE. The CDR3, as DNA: TGTGCCAGCAGCGATGGAGTGGACAAGAACACCGGGGAGCTGTTTTTT. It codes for CASSDGVDKNTGELFF.

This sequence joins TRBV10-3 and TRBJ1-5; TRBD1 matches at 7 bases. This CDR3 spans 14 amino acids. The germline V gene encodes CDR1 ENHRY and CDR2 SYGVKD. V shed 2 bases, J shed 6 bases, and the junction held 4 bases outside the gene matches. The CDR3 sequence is CAISEQTGSQPQHF. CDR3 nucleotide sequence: TGTGCCATCAGTGAGCAGACAGGGAGTCAGCCCCAGCATTTT.